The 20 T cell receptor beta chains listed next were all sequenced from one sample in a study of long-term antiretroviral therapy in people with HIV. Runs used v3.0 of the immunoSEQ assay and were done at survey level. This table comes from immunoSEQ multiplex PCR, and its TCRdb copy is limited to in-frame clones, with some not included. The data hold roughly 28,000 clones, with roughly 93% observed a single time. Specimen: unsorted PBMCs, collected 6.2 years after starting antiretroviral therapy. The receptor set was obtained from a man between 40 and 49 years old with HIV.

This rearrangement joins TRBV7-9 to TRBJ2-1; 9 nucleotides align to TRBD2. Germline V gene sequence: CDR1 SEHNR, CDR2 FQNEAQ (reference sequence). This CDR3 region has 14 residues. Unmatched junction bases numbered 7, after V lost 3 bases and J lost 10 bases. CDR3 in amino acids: CASSLGGLAEEQFF. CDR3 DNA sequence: TGTGCCAGCAGCTTGGGGGGACTAGCTGAAGAGCAGTTCTTC. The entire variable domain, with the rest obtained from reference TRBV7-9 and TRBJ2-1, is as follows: DTGVSQNPRHKITKRGQNVTFRCDPISEHNRLYWYRQTLGQGPEFLTYFQNEAQLEKSRLLSDRFSAERPKGSFSTLEIQRTEQGDSAMYLCASSLGGLAEEQFFGPGTRLTVL.

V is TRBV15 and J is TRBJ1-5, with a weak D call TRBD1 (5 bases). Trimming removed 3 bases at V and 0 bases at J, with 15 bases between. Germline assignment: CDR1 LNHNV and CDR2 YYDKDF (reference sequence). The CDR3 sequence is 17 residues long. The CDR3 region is CATSRVTGDYSNQPQHF. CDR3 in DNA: TGTGCCACCAGCAGGGTAACAGGAGATTATAGCAATCAGCCCCAGCATTTT.

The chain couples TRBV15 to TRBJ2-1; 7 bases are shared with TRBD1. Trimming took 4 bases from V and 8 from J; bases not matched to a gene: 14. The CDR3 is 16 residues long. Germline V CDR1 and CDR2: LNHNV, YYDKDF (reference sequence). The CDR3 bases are TGTGCCACCAGCATGCCCGGGACAGTGCATAGCGATGAGCAGTTCTTC. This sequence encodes CATSMPGTVHSDEQFF.

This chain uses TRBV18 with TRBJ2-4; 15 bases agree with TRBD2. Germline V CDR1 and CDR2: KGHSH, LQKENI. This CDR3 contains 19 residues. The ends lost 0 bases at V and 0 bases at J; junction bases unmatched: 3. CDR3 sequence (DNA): TGTGCCAGCTCACCACCAGGACTAGCGGGGGGGCTAGCCAAAAACATTCAGTACTTC. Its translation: CASSPPGLAGGLAKNIQYF.

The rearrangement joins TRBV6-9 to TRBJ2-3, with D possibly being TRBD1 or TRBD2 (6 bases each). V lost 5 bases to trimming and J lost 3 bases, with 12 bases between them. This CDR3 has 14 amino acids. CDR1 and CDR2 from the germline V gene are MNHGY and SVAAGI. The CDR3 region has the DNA TGTGCCAGCAGTGTACTAGGGGGGACAGATACGCAGTATTTT. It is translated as CASSVLGGTDTQYF.

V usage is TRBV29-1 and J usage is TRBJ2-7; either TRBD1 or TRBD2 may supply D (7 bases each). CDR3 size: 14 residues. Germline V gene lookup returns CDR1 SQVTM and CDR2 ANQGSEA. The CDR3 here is CSVQGGHNSYEQYF. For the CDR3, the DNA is TGCAGTGTCCAGGGGGGGCACAACTCCTACGAGCAGTACTTC.

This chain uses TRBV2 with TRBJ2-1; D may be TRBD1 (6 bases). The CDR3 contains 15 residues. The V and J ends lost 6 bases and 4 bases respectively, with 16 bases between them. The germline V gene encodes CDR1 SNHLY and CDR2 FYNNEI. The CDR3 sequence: CASSPQGDLYNEQFF. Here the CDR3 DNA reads TGTGCCAGCAGCCCACAGGGAGACCTATACAATGAGCAGTTCTTC.

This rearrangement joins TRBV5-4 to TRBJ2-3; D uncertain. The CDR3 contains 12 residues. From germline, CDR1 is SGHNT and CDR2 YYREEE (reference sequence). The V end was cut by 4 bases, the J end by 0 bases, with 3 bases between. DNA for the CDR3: TGTGCCAGCAGCCTCAGCACAGATACGCAGTATTTT. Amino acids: CASSLSTDTQYF.

CDR3 DNA: TGTGCCAGCAGTGAAGTGGTCAGGGTCAGGGAAGAGACCCAGTACTTC. Amino acid sequence: CASSEVVRVREETQYF. V gene TRBV6-1 combines with J gene TRBJ2-5; D is perhaps TRBD1 (5 bases). The CDR3 runs 16 residues. V was trimmed by 1 base and J by 3 bases, leaving 15 bases between them. Germline assignment: CDR1 MNHNS and CDR2 SASEGT.

DNA for the CDR3: TGTGCCGACCCGAAGGCTAGCGGGGGGGAGAGGATAGATACGCAGTATTTT. Residues: CADPKASGGERIDTQYF. V gene TRBV5-4 combines with J gene TRBJ2-3, with 12 bases identical to TRBD2. CDR3 length equals 17 residues. Germline lookup yields CDR1 SGHNT and CDR2 YYREEE (reference sequence). V gave up 10 bases and J gave up 5 bases; unmatched junction bases: 17.

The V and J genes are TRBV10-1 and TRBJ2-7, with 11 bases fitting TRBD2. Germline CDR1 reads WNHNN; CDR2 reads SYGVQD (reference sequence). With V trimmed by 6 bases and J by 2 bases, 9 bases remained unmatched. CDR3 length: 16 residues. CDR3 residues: CASSISGTSGPYEQYF. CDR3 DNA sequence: TGCGCCAGCAGCATATCCGGGACTAGCGGCCCCTACGAGCAGTACTTC.

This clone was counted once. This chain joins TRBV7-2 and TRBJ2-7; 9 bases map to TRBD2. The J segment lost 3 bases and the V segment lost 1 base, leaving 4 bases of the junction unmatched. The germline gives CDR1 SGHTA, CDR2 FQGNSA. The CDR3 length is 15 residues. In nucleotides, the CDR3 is TGTGCCAGCAGCTTAGAGGCGCGGGAGGGCTACGAGCAGTACTTC. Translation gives CASSLEAREGYEQYF.

This CDR3 is CASSESWVEGAKNIQYF. The DNA for the CDR3 is TGCGCCAGCAGTGAGTCGTGGGTGGAGGGGGCCAAAAACATTCAGTACTTC. This chain links TRBV10-1 with TRBJ2-4, with D tentatively TRBD2 (6 bases). The CDR3 runs 17 residues. From germline, CDR1 is WNHNN and CDR2 SYGVQD (reference sequence). The ends were cut back, 0 bases at V and 1 base at J, with 13 bases in the middle.

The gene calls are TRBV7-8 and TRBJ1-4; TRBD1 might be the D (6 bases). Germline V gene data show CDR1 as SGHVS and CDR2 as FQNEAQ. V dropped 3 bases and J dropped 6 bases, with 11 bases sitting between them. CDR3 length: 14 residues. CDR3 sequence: CASSFRGGDEKLFF. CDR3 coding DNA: TGTGCCAGCAGCTTTAGAGGGGGTGATGAAAAACTGTTTTTT.

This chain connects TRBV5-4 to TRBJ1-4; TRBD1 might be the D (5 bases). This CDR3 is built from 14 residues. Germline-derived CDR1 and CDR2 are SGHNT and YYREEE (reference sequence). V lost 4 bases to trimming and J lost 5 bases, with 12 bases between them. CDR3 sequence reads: CASSPTRGNEKLFF. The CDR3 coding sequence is TGTGCCAGCAGCCCGACACGGGGGAATGAAAAACTGTTTTTT.

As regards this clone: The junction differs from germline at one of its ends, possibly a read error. The CDR3, as DNA: TGTGCTAGCAGCTTAGCCACAGGGAGCACCGGGGAGCTGTTTTTT. Translation gives CASSLATGSTGELFF. The V call is TRBV7-7, the J call TRBJ2-2, with D perhaps TRBD1 (6 bases). The germline gives CDR1 SSHAT, CDR2 FNYEAQ (reference sequence). This CDR3 has 15 amino acids.

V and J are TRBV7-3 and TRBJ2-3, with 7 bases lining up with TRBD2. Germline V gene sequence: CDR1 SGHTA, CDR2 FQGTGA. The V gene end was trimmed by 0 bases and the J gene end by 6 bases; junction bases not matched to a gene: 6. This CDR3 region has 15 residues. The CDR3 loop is CASSLTISGVDTQYF. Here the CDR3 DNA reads TGTGCCAGCAGCTTAACGATCAGCGGGGTGGATACGCAGTATTTT.

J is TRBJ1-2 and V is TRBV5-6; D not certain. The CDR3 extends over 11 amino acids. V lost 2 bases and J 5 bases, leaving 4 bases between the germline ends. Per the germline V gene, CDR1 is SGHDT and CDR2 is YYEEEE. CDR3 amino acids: CASSFSYGYTF. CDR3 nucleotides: TGTGCCAGCAGCTTCAGTTATGGCTACACCTTC.

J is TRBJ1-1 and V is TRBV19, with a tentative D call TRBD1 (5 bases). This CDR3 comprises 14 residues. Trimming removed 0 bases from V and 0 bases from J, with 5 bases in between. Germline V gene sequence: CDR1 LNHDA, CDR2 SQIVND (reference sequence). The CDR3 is CASSIEGLNTEAFF. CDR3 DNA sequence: TGTGCCAGTAGTATAGAGGGGCTGAACACTGAAGCTTTCTTT. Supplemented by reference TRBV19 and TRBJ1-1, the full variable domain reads DGGITQSPKYLFRKEGQNVTLSCEQNLNHDAMYWYRQDPGQGLRLIYYSQIVNDFQKGDIAEGYSVSREKKESFPLTVTSAQKNPTAFYLCASSIEGLNTEAFFGQGTRLTVV.

CDR3 DNA sequence: TGCAGCGTTAAGGACCCAAATATGGGGTACAATGAGCAGTTCTTC. Its translation: CSVKDPNMGYNEQFF. The chain uses TRBV29-1 and TRBJ2-1; no definite D call. Trimming removed 5 bases at V and 4 bases at J, with 18 bases between. The germline V gene encodes CDR1 SQVTM and CDR2 ANQGSEA. This CDR3 is 15 amino acids long.